Listed here are 26 T cell receptor beta chains from one sample, sequenced in a study of graft-versus-host responses after intestinal transplantation. The antigens of these receptors remain unknown. Clones were sequenced by immunoSEQ multiplex PCR, and TCRdb holds only the in-frame ones, with some missing. The table lists about 90,000 clones, approximately 80% of them singletons. The sample consisted of unstimulated CD4+ T cells sorted from spleen or lymph node cells, taken before intestinal transplant. These receptor sequences come from a human donor who received an intestinal transplant.

This chain links TRBV5-1 with TRBJ2-1; D is uncertain. Trimming left V 0 bases short and J 1 base short, with 8 bases between. Germline values: CDR1 SGHRS, CDR2 YFSETQ. This CDR3 comprises 15 residues. CDR3 loop: CASSLATQSYNEQFF. The CDR3 nucleotides are TGCGCCAGCAGCTTGGCTACACAGTCCTACAATGAGCAGTTCTTC.

The genes are TRBV6-1 and TRBJ1-2; D is undetermined. Trimming pared 2 bases from V and 0 bases from J, leaving 10 bases between. The CDR3 totals 15 residues. Germline values: CDR1 MNHNS, CDR2 SASEGT. CDR3 coding DNA: TGTGCCAGCAGTGAACAGGAACGGCCTAACTATGGCTACACCTTC. Translated: CASSEQERPNYGYTF.

The V gene is TRBV14, the J gene TRBJ2-1; 8 bases map to TRBD2. With V trimmed by 2 bases and J by 6 bases, 6 bases remained unmatched. CDR3 length equals 15 residues. Germline loops: CDR1 SGHDN, CDR2 FVKESK. Written as DNA, the CDR3 is TGTGCCAGCAGCCAACGGCTAGCGGGCCCCAATGAGCAGTTCTTC. Its translation: CASSQRLAGPNEQFF.

This clone was seen a single time. This chain joins TRBV28 and TRBJ1-1; D unresolved. This CDR3 comprises 11 residues. The V gene lost 2 bases and the J gene lost 9 bases, with 7 bases spanning the gap. Germline V lookup: CDR1 MDHEN, CDR2 SYDVKM. The CDR3 DNA follows: TGTGCCAGCAGTTTAGCCCAGAAAGCTTTCTTT. Protein sequence: CASSLAQKAFF.

The CDR3 region is CASSEGTSGRTDTQYF. CDR3 sequence (DNA): TGCGCCAGCAGTGAGGGGACTAGCGGGAGGACAGATACGCAGTATTTT. The genes are TRBV10-2 and TRBJ2-3; 15 bases agree with TRBD2. V shed 2 bases, J shed 3 bases, and the junction held 0 bases outside the gene matches. CDR1 and CDR2 (germline): WSHSY, SAAADI. This CDR3 contains 16 residues.

This sequence joins TRBV27 and TRBJ2-7, with D unclear. Germline values: CDR1 MNHEY, CDR2 SMNVEV (reference sequence). The CDR3 covers 15 residues. Between the trimmed V and J ends, which lost 4 bases and 2 bases, there was a span of 15 bases. Here the CDR3 reads CASSSSVRPPYEQYF. In nucleotides, the CDR3 is TGTGCCAGCAGTTCCTCGGTGCGGCCCCCCTACGAGCAGTACTTC.

The chain couples TRBV7-2 to TRBJ1-6; 9 nucleotides agree with TRBD1. The trim removed 3 bases at V and 11 bases at J, leaving 8 bases unmatched. Germline V CDR1 and CDR2: SGHTA, FQGNSA. The CDR3 consists of 15 residues. The CDR3 spells CASSLWGQGGTPLHF. The CDR3 DNA is TGTGCCAGCAGCTTGTGGGGACAGGGTGGAACACCCCTCCACTTT.

The genes are TRBV6-5 and TRBJ2-3; weak D call: TRBD2 (6 bases). The CDR3 has 15 residues. Germline V lookup: CDR1 MNHEY, CDR2 SVGAGI. Trimming took off 1 base at V and 7 bases at J, with 15 bases between the two ends. CDR3 residues: CASSYFGGPSNTQYF. The CDR3 DNA reads as TGTGCCAGCAGTTACTTTGGAGGGCCTAGTAATACGCAGTATTTT.

The V call is TRBV11-2, the J call TRBJ2-3, with a weak D call TRBD1 (7 bases). V gave up 5 bases and J gave up 7 bases, with 10 bases separating them. CDR3 length equals 12 residues. Germline V lookup: CDR1 SGHAT, CDR2 FQNNGV. DNA for the CDR3: TGTGCCAGCAGCCCAGGGGGGCATACGCAGTATTTT. Amino acids: CASSPGGHTQYF. Filled out from reference TRBV11-2 and TRBJ2-3, the complete variable domain reads EAGVAQSPRYKIIEKRQSVAFWCNPISGHATLYWYQQILGQGPKLLIQFQNNGVVDDSQLPKDRFSAERLKGVDSTLKIQPAKLEDSAVYLCASSPGGHTQYFGPGTRLTVL.

This sequence joins TRBV10-3 and TRBJ2-5, with 8 bases that match TRBD2. V lost 7 bases and J lost 5; bases outside the gene matches: 9. Per germline, CDR1 ENHRY and CDR2 SYGVKD. The CDR3 is 14 amino acids. The CDR3 bases are TGTGCCATCAACTCGGGGGGGCGCGGGGAGACCCAGTACTTC. Translation: CAINSGGRGETQYF.

Of note for this clone: Germline and junction disagree at one end, which may indicate a read error. The chain combines TRBV9 with TRBJ1-1; a weak D match, TRBD1 (5 bases). The CDR3 consists of 16 residues. CDR1 SGDLS and CDR2 YYNGEE come from the germline V gene. The CDR3 is CASSVAPWGGNPEAFF. The CDR3 bases are TGTGCCAGCAGCGTAGCCCCTTGGGGGGGGAACCCTGAAGCTTTCTTT.

The chain links TRBV10-3 to TRBJ2-7, with 8 bases identical to TRBD2. The germline V gene has CDR1 ENHRY and CDR2 SYGVKD. The CDR3 covers 15 residues. With V trimmed by 0 bases and J by 2 bases, 3 bases remained unmatched. CDR3 DNA sequence: TGTGCCATCAGTGAGTCGACTAGCGCTACCTACGAGCAGTACTTC. Translating gives CAISESTSATYEQYF.

Comment on this clone: The junction and the germline gene differ at one end; a read error may be behind it. The chain is built from TRBV7-7 and TRBJ2-2; the D gene is possibly TRBD2 (6 bases). The V gene's germline CDR1 is SSHAT and CDR2 FNYEAQ (reference sequence). The CDR3 covers 13 residues. The DNA for the CDR3 is TGTGCTAGCAGCTTAGGAGGGAACGGGGAGCTGTTTTTT. Residues: CASSLGGNGELFF.

The rearrangement joins TRBV6-1 to TRBJ2-7, with 7 bases aligning to TRBD2. V shed 6 bases and J 6 bases; nucleotides not matched to a gene: 11. CDR3 length: 14 residues. Germline V gene sequence: CDR1 MNHNS, CDR2 SASEGT. For the CDR3, the DNA is TGTGCCAGCAGAGTGGTAACGGGAGGTGGCGAGCAGTACTTC. Its protein product is CASRVVTGGGEQYF.

The count of this clone is one. The chain is built from TRBV5-1 and TRBJ2-3; tentative D call: TRBD2 (5 bases). The CDR3 runs to 16 residues. Looked up from germline, CDR1 is SGHRS and CDR2 is YFSETQ. Trimming removed 5 bases at V and 6 bases at J, with 22 bases between. In nucleotides, the CDR3 is TGCGCCAGCAGGCGGTGGCCGGGTCAAGGCGGGGATACGCAGTATTTT. Translating gives CASRRWPGQGGDTQYF.

The chain joins TRBV7-9 to TRBJ1-2; 7 nucleotides agree with TRBD1. The CDR3 spans 13 residues. Germline CDR1 reads SEHNR; CDR2 reads FQNEAQ (reference sequence). V gave up 1 base and J gave up 8 bases; unmatched junction bases: 4. CDR3 residues: CASSLEGAGGYTF. DNA for the CDR3: TGTGCCAGCAGCTTAGAGGGGGCCGGGGGCTACACCTTC.

The chain has TRBV28 and TRBJ1-1, with 8 bases lining up with TRBD1. CDR1 and CDR2 from the germline V gene are MDHEN and SYDVKM. After removal of 6 bases from V and 0 bases from J, the junction contained 6 bases not matched to a gene. The CDR3 extends over 15 amino acids. The CDR3 nucleotides read TGTGCCAGCAGCCCCGGGGGACAGGTGAACACTGAAGCTTTCTTT. Its protein product is CASSPGGQVNTEAFF.

The genes are TRBV7-3 and TRBJ2-4; 7 bases fit TRBD2. The junction had 7 bases not matched to a gene; V was cut back by 5 bases and J by 3 bases. Germline loops: CDR1 SGHTA, CDR2 FQGTGA. The CDR3 has 15 residues. The CDR3 bases are TGTGCCAGCAGCCCCGACGGGGAGGGCAAAAACATTCAGTACTTC. As protein: CASSPDGEGKNIQYF.

The chain is built from TRBV10-3 and TRBJ2-1; TRBD2 agrees at 9 bases. In germline, CDR1 is ENHRY, CDR2 SYGVKD. The V gene end was trimmed by 6 bases and the J gene end by 7 bases; junction bases not matched to a gene: 16. There are 17 residues in the CDR3. As DNA, the CDR3 is TGTGCCATCAGACGCGGCCTAGCGGGAAGCGGTAGGAATGAGCAGTTCTTC. Its translation is CAIRRGLAGSGRNEQFF.

This chain links TRBV21-1 with TRBJ2-7; the D segment call TRBD2 is taken from the table without a DNA check. TRBV21-1 counts as a pseudogene. The CDR3 runs to 16 residues. CDR3: CASSNDSFGGTYEQYF. Written as DNA, the CDR3 is TGTGCCAGCAGCAATGATAGTTTCGGGGGAACCTACGAGCAGTACTTC.

This clone was detected once. This chain connects TRBV7-8 to TRBJ2-1; the D gene is possibly TRBD1 (5 bases). This CDR3 has 12 residues. In germline, CDR1 is SGHVS, CDR2 FQNEAQ. V dropped 5 bases and J dropped 9 bases, with 11 bases sitting between them. For the CDR3, the DNA is TGTGCCAGCAGCCCGCAGGGCCTTGAGCAGTTCTTC. It translates to CASSPQGLEQFF.

The chain carries TRBV5-4 and TRBJ1-4; D remains ambiguous. Germline V gene data show CDR1 as SGHNT and CDR2 as YYREEE (reference sequence). Trimming took 4 bases from V and 8 from J, leaving 18 bases between them. The CDR3 has 15 residues. The CDR3 DNA reads as TGTGCCAGCAGCCTCAGCGCCCTACGGGGAGAAAAACTGTTTTTT. Its translation is CASSLSALRGEKLFF.

This clone has more than one count but fewer than ten. This chain joins TRBV6-5 and TRBJ2-7, with 9 bases matching TRBD2. Germline values: CDR1 MNHEY, CDR2 SVGAGI. This CDR3 spans 14 amino acids. V shed 6 bases, J shed 4 bases, and the junction held 7 bases outside the gene matches. The CDR3 region has the DNA TGTGCCAGCAGCCTTAGCGGGAGATGGTACGAGCAGTACTTC. As protein: CASSLSGRWYEQYF.

The V gene is TRBV5-4, the J gene TRBJ1-1; 7 bases are a match to TRBD1. The length of the CDR3 is 14 residues. Per the germline V gene, CDR1 is SGHNT and CDR2 is YYREEE (reference sequence). V dropped 3 bases and J dropped 2; count of bases not matched to a gene: 4. The CDR3 DNA is TGTGCCAGCAGCTGGGGGACAGCTAACACTGAAGCTTTCTTT. This translates into CASSWGTANTEAFF.

CDR3 bases: TGCAGCGTAACAGGGACAGGGAAAGAGACCCAGTACTTC. Protein: CSVTGTGKETQYF. The chain couples TRBV29-1 to TRBJ2-5; TRBD1 aligns across 9 bases. The CDR3 has 13 amino acids. Germline V lookup: CDR1 SQVTM, CDR2 ANQGSEA. The V segment lost 6 bases and the J segment 3 bases; nucleotides outside the gene matches: 5.

This chain links TRBV7-8 with TRBJ2-3; no reliable D call. Per germline, CDR1 SGHVS and CDR2 FQNEAQ. This CDR3 is 16 amino acids long. V shed 7 bases and J shed 1 base, with 18 bases lying between them. The CDR3 nucleotides are TGTGCCAGCAATTCCCGAAGGCAGGTCCGCACAGATACGCAGTATTTT. Protein: CASNSRRQVRTDTQYF.